This T cell receptor beta chain emerged from a study of T cells in pancreatic ductal adenocarcinoma. TCRdb's copy holds only in-frame clones and misses some; the assay was immunoSEQ multiplex PCR. In the table there are about 5,400 clones, 72% of which are singletons. Selected pancreatic ductal adenocarcinoma patients had undergone surgery without neoadjuvant therapy. The germline V gene has CDR1 MDHEN and CDR2 SYDVKM. The CDR3 has 13 amino acids. V was cut by 2 bases and J by 6 bases, with 10 bases left in between. Study observations and caveats: Enrichment of CD45RO+ effector over naive T cells in tumors may bias clonality. Blood had more productive templates and roughly 7.5-fold more unique clonotypes than tumor. No significant tumor-blood clonality difference; means were about 0.12 and 0.073. The resected cohort was biased toward the minority with early-stage disease.

Points on this clone: The antigen is not known.

This sequence originates from a human donor with pancreatic ductal adenocarcinoma. The sequenced sample consisted of pancreatic tumor tissue. The V gene is TRBV28, the J gene TRBJ1-2; the D gene is possibly TRBD1 (6 bases). The CDR3 region is CASSLIRQDGYTF. In nucleotides, the CDR3 is TGTGCCAGCAGTTTAATCCGACAGGATGGCTACACCTTC.